This entry describes one T cell receptor beta chain. The antigen is unknown. This sample was included in a study of STAT5B mutations in CD4+ large granular lymphocyte leukemia. General study points: Patient CD4-sorted repertoires stayed more clonal than healthy ones after leukemic-clone removal. 8/27 top patient clones versus 2/35 control clones were TRBV06-family. 25% of private leukemic clonotypes occurred rarely in other patients' non-leukemic repertoires.

Methods used by the authors: Lowest detectable productive clonotype frequency was 2.59 x 10-5. Only in-frame clones appear in the TCRdb table, and some are missing; sequencing was by immunoSEQ multiplex PCR. V and J calls and clone size are as listed in that table; D and trimming were resolved from the DNA. The sample records about 37,000 clones, 68% being singletons. V lost 0 bases, J lost 6 bases, and 13 bases stayed unmatched. The CDR3 has 17 amino acids. Germline V gene data show CDR1 as SGHDN and CDR2 as FVKESK. V gene TRBV14 combines with J gene TRBJ2-5; TRBD2 agrees at 7 bases. Sequencing used CD4+ T cells from blood buffy coats. This TCR was recovered from a human donor in good health. The CDR3, as DNA: TGTGCCAGCAGCCAAGATGAAAGGACTAGTACAGTGCAGACCCAGTACTTC. Encoded protein: CASSQDERTSTVQTQYF.